The clone carrying this T cell receptor beta chain was counted only a few times. This entry is derived from a study of T cells in Graves' hyperthyroidism and ophthalmopathy. V shed 6 bases, J shed 7 bases, and the junction held 9 bases outside the gene matches. The CDR3 length is 15 residues. Per the germline V gene, CDR1 is SNHLY and CDR2 is FYNNEI. TCR beta CDR3 regions were amplified from RNA transcripts. The study used the HTBI primer set for a first-round RT-PCR of the TCR CDR3. From the multiplex PCR reads, TCRdb called clonotypes with MiXCR, one entry per CDR3 protein. This sample has a few hundred thousand distinct CDR3 sequences, with roughly a fifth found just once.

Input material: blood. The clonotype comes from a woman between 50 and 59 years old with Graves' hyperthyroidism. The rearrangement uses TRBV2 and TRBJ2-1; TRBD2 agrees at 10 bases. The CDR3 loop reads CASRLAGYAGNEQFF. In DNA, the CDR3 is TGTGCCAGCAGACTAGCGGGGTATGCCGGGAATGAGCAGTTCTTC.